This T cell receptor beta chain was profiled in a study of long-term antiretroviral therapy in people with HIV. With regard to this clone: Its antigen is as yet unknown.

It was version v3.0 of the immunoSEQ assay that was run at survey level. Sequencing used immunoSEQ multiplex PCR; TCRdb keeps in-frame clones, though not all of them. Of about 20,000 clones in the sample, around 81% were seen once. Trimming cost V 2 bases and J 3 bases; bases outside gene matches: 6. CDR3 length: 15 residues. Germline CDR1 and CDR2: MDHEN and SYDVKM. None of the participants with HIV were treated outside the United States. Study-wide points: Within the repertoire, clones expanded before ART were dominant at all time points. Versus controls, repertoires in people with HIV had narrower CDR3 length ranges.

The sequence came from a man aged 18 to 30 with HIV. The sample was unsorted PBMCs, taken approximately 4 years after starting antiretroviral therapy. This sequence joins TRBV28 and TRBJ1-2; 7 bases agree with TRBD1. In nucleotides, the CDR3 is TGTGCCAGCAGTTTAAGGGAGGGGGCATACTATGGCTACACCTTC. It is translated as CASSLREGAYYGYTF.